The T cell receptor (beta chain) described here comes from a study of identical twins. Whole-study results and caveats: Modelling underestimated the level of out-of-frame TCR alpha sharing observed in monozygotic twins.

The CDR3 has 14 amino acids. J lost 5 bases, V lost 0 bases, and 3 bases had no gene match. Per the germline V gene, CDR1 is MNHNY and CDR2 is SVGAGI (reference sequence). Everyone who donated was a healthy Caucasian. There are many counts of this clonotype. Antigen unknown. TCRdb called the 5' RACE reads again in MiXCR, with one record for every CDR3 protein. The data hold a few hundred thousand distinct CDR3 sequences, with about 9% observed a single time. Input material: naive T cells sorted from blood. This receptor was taken from a woman aged 45-65 years in good health. The rearrangement joins TRBV6-6 to TRBJ2-7; 8 bases are shared with TRBD1. The CDR3 DNA sequence: TGTGCCAGCAGTTACTCGCAGGGGGCTAACGAGCAGTACGTC. This encodes CASSYSQGANEQYV.